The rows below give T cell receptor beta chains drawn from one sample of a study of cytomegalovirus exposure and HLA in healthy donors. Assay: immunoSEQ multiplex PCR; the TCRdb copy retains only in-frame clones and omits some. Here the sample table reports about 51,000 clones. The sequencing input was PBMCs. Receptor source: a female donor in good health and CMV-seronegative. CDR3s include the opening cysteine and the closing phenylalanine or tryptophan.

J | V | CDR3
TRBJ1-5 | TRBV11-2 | CASSLGGRGSNQPQHF
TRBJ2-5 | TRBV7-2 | CASKMDRVQETQYF
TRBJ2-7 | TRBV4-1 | CASSQPAGEQYF
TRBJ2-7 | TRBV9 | CASTPRGYYEQYF
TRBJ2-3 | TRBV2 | CASSEGWAGGRFRFADTQYF
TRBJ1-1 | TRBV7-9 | CASSFIPGQVSTEAFF
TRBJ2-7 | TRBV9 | CASSVAGTGGEQYF
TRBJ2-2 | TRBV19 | CASSIASGRLELFF
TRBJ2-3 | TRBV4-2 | CASSQGTSGGADTQYF
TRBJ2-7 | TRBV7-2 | CASSTTNREEQYF
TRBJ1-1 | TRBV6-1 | CASTGQPNTEAFF
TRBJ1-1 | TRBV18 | CASSPTGNTEAFF
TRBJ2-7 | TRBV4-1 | CASSPLPQGTYEQYF
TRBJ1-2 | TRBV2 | CASSFTGGDYGYTF
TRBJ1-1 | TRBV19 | CASGQGKGRGSEAFF
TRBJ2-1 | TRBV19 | CASSLYTFSYNEQFF
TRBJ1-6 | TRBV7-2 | CASSSREGGPLHF
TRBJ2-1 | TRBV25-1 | CAARGTGAGNEQFF
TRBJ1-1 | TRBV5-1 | CASSHTGVPEAFF
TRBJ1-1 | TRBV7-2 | CASTKDNPWNTEAFF
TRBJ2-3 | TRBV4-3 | CASSLGTLGTDTQYF
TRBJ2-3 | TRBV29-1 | CSAAKVAGGLDTQYF
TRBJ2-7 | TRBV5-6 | CASSPGQYEQYF
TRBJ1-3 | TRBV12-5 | CASANTYYSGNTIYF
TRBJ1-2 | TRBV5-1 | CASGRGGLDYGYTF
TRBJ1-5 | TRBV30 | CAWSVGGGGKPQHF
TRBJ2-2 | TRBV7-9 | CASSLGDYNTGELFF
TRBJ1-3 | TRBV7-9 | CASSLRTGALTGNTIYF
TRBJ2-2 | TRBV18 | CASSPLQGGETGELFF
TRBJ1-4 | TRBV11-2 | CASSPRAEKLFF
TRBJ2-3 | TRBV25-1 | CASSPIGRSTDTQYF
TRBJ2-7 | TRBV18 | CASSPPEVSYEQYF
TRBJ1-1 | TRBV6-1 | CASSVRVGNTEAFF
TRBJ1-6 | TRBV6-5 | CASSYAGAGDSPLHF
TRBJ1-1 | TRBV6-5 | CASSYSVGTEAFF
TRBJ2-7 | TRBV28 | CASSRPGQGSYEQYF
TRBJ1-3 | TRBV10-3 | CAISETRTGSSGNTIYF
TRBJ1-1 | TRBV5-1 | CASSLASGNTEDFF
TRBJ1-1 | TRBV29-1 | CSVGLRQAPFGAFF
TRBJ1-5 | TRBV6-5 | CASSQGGVQPQHF
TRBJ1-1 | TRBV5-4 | CASSPGQGPGGNTEAFF
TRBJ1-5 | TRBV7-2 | CASSPWTGGSQPQHF
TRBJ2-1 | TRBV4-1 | CASSGLSGRAYDEQFF
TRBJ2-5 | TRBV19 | CASSIRGQPQETQYF
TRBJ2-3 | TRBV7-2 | CASSLGLGLAADTQYF
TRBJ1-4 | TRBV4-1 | CASSRPGGNEKLFF
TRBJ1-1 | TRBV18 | CASSPDRGSTEAFF
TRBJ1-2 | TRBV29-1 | CSVGDMRQGPRGYTF
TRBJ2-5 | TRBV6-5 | CASSYSSGGAQETQYF
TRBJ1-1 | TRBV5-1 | CASSLGTGSTEAFF
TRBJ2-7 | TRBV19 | CASSPLRGDLYEQYF
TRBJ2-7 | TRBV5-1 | CASSLGGQDRHEQYF
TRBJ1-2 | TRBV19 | CASSIRVHGYTF